Each of the 6 T cell receptor beta chains below was sequenced from the same sample in a study of tumor-infiltrating lymphocytes in primary liver carcinoma. Total RNA (roughly 530 ng) served as template for TCR beta cDNA synthesis primed by a constant-region primer. Slightly modified ARM-PCR with three nested multiplex PCR rounds yielded TCR beta libraries. It was with TRBV1-TRBV30 forward primers and a C-beta reverse primer that the first two PCR rounds were run, at around 11 cycles each. MiXCR was run by TCRdb on the multiplex PCR reads, yielding one entry per CDR3 protein. The repertoire holds some 200,000 distinct CDR3 sequences, with about 65% as singletons. Germline DNA was also extracted, with blood RNA taken from unsorted whole blood. The sequenced sample was peripheral blood. All receptors come from a woman aged 55-75 years with primary liver carcinoma and hepatitis B virus infection.

This clonotype occurred many times. The chain joins TRBV12-3 or TRBV12-4 to TRBJ2-1; no clear D gene. This CDR3 spans 11 amino acids. V was shortened by 7 bases and J by 5 bases, with 6 bases between the two germline ends. The CDR3 DNA follows: TGTGCCAGCACGCCTGACAATGAGCAGTTCTTC. This translates into CASTPDNEQFF.

The chain combines TRBV20-1 with TRBJ1-1; D is unclear. CDR1 DFQATT and CDR2 SNEGSKA come from the germline V gene (reference sequence). V was cut by 3 bases and J by 5 bases, with 10 bases left in between. This CDR3 is built from 12 residues. CDR3 loop: CSASRRGTEAFF. The CDR3 nucleotides read TGCAGTGCTAGTAGGAGAGGTACTGAAGCTTTCTTT.

This clonotype occurred many times. V gene TRBV5-5 combines with J gene TRBJ2-3, with D possibly TRBD2 on 6 matching bases. Trimming left V 0 bases short and J 4 bases short, with 12 bases between. The CDR3 has 15 residues. From germline, CDR1 is SGHKS and CDR2 YYEKEE (reference sequence). CDR3 coding DNA: TGTGCCAGCAGCTTGGATGGCGGGACGGCAGATACGCAGTATTTT. Translating it yields CASSLDGGTADTQYF.

A remark on this clonotype: The CDR3 does not close with the conserved phenylalanine or tryptophan, likely indicating a read error. The chain joins TRBV10-2 to TRBJ2-6; 11 bases are a match to TRBD2. The germline CDR1 and CDR2 sequences are WSHSY and SAAADI. The CDR3 covers 18 residues. CDR3 sequence (DNA): TGCGCCAGCAGTGAGGGTAGCGGGAGGGCCACTGGGGCCGACGTCCTGACTCTC. Protein product: CASSEGSGRATGADVLTL.

About this clonotype: Relative to the germline gene, one junction end is altered; a read error may explain this. V is TRBV18 and J is TRBJ1-1; D might be TRBD1 (6 bases). The germline CDR1 and CDR2 sequences are KGHSH and LQKENI. The CDR3 is 15 amino acids. The CDR3 loop reads CASTPRDRLNTGAFF. CDR3 nucleotide sequence: TGTGCCAGCACACCAAGAGACAGGTTGAACACTGGAGCTTTCTTT.

The rearrangement links TRBV10-3 to TRBJ2-7, with TRBD2 matching 7 bases. CDR1 is ENHRY and CDR2 is SYGVKD in the germline V gene. The CDR3 covers 14 residues. With 5 bases clipped from V and 6 bases from J, the junction kept 10 bases outside the gene matches. CDR3 in amino acids: CAISRDYEACEQYF. CDR3 nucleotide sequence: TGTGCCATCAGTAGGGACTATGAGGCCTGCGAGCAGTACTTC.